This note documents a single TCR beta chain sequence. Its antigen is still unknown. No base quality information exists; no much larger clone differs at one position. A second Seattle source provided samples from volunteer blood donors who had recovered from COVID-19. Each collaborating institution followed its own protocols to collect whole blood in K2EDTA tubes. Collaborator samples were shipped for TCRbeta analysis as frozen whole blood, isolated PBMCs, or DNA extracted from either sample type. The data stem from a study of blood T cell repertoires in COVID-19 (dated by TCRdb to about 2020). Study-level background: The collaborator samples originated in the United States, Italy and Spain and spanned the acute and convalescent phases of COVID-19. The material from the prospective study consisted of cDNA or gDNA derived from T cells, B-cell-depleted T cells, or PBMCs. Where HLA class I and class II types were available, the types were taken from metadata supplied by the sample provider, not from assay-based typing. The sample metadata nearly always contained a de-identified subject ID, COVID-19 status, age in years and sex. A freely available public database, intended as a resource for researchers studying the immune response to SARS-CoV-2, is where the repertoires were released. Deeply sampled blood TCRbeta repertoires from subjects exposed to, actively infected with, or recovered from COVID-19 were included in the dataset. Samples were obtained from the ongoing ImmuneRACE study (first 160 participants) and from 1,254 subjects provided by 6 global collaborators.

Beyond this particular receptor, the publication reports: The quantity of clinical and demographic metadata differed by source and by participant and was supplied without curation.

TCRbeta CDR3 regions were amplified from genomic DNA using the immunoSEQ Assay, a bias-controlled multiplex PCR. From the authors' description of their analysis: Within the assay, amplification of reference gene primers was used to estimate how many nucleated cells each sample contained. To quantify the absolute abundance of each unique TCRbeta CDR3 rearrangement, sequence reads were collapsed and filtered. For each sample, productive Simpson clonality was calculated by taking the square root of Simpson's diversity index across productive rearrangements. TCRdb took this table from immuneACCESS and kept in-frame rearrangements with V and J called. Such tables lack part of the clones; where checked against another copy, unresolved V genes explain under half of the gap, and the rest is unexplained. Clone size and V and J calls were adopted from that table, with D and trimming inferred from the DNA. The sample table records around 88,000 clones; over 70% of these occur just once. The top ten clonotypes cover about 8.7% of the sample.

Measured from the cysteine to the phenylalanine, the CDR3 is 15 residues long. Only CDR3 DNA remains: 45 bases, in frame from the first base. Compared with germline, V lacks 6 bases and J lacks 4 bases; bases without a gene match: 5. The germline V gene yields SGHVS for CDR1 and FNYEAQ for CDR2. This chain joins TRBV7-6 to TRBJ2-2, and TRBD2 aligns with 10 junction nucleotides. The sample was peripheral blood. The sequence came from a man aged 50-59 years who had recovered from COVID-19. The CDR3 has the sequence CASRPGLAITGELFF. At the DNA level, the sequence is TGTGCCAGCAGGCCGGGACTAGCGATCACCGGGGAGCTGTTTTTT.